These 3 T cell receptor beta chains came from one sample sequenced in a study of T-cell memory formation after mild COVID-19. TCRdb reprocessed the 5' RACE reads with MiXCR, giving one entry per CDR3 protein. The sample lists hundreds of thousands of distinct CDR3 sequences; roughly 20% were seen once. Sequences were obtained from PBMCs or a T cell subset sorted from them (not recorded which). These receptors were collected from an adult woman who had mild COVID-19 (a few samples of this study predate the infection). Cell type and time point are not known.

The V and J genes are TRBV5-1 and TRBJ2-2, with D perhaps TRBD1 (6 bases). The V gene's germline CDR1 is SGHRS and CDR2 YFSETQ. The CDR3 is made up of 15 amino acids. V was shortened by 1 base and J by 4 bases, with 11 bases between the two germline ends. CDR3 sequence reads: CASSLIRGTTGELFF. As DNA, the CDR3 is TGCGCCAGCAGCTTGATCAGGGGCACCACCGGGGAGCTGTTTTTT.

The rearrangement uses TRBV12-3 or TRBV12-4 and TRBJ1-1; D possibly corresponds to TRBD1 (5 bases). The V end lost 6 bases, the J end lost 3 bases, and 17 bases lay between the germline ends. The CDR3 sequence is 15 residues long. The CDR3 sequence is CASSFDMSGDTEAFF. DNA of the CDR3: TGTGCCAGCAGCTTTGATATGTCGGGGGACACTGAAGCTTTCTTT.

The rearrangement uses TRBV29-1 and TRBJ1-2; TRBD1 matches at 7 bases. The trim removed 6 bases at V and 1 base at J, leaving 14 bases unmatched. The CDR3 extends over 16 amino acids. Germline lookup yields CDR1 SQVTM and CDR2 ANQGSEA. The CDR3 is CSVDDRALTLNYGYTF. CDR3 bases: TGCAGCGTCGACGACAGGGCCCTGACGCTTAACTATGGCTACACCTTC.